One sample yielded the 25 T cell receptor beta chains listed below, sequenced in a study of cytomegalovirus exposure and HLA in healthy donors. Measured with immunoSEQ multiplex PCR; TCRdb has only the in-frame clones, and not every one. Among some 130,000 clones listed, roughly 90% were seen once. The specimen sequenced was PBMCs. These receptors all come from a man younger than 45 in good health and CMV-seronegative.

V and J are TRBV5-1 and TRBJ1-4, with D unclear. This CDR3 spans 17 amino acids. V gave up 4 bases and J gave up 4 bases, with 20 bases separating them. The germline V gene encodes CDR1 SGHRS and CDR2 YFSETQ. The CDR3 sequence: CASSPTGSIGGNEKLFF. DNA for the CDR3: TGCGCCAGCAGCCCAACCGGTAGCATTGGTGGTAATGAAAAACTGTTTTTT.

The genes are TRBV18 and TRBJ1-2, with D perhaps matching TRBD1 (5 bases). The CDR3 has 12 residues. Germline V gene lookup returns CDR1 KGHSH and CDR2 LQKENI. V was shortened by 9 bases and J by 3 bases, with 11 bases between the two germline ends. CDR3 protein: CASYGGDYGYTF. CDR3 nucleotides: TGTGCCAGTTACGGGGGGGACTATGGCTACACCTTC.

This clone was recorded once. This chain uses TRBV11-2 with TRBJ2-2; 10 nucleotides line up with TRBD1. V was pared by 6 bases and J by 10 bases, with 5 bases of the junction left unmatched. The CDR3 totals 13 residues. From germline, CDR1 is SGHAT and CDR2 FQNNGV. The CDR3 protein is CASRPTGGEELFF. CDR3 nucleotides: TGTGCCAGCAGGCCGACAGGGGGCGAGGAGCTGTTTTTT. The entire variable domain, with the rest obtained from reference TRBV11-2 and TRBJ2-2, is as follows: EAGVAQSPRYKIIEKRQSVAFWCNPISGHATLYWYQQILGQGPKLLIQFQNNGVVDDSQLPKDRFSAERLKGVDSTLKIQPAKLEDSAVYLCASRPTGGEELFFGEGSRLTVL.

The rearrangement links TRBV5-1 to TRBJ2-3, with 12 bases that match TRBD2. CDR3 length: 16 amino acids. The germline V gene encodes CDR1 SGHRS and CDR2 YFSETQ. V lost 3 bases and J lost 2; bases outside the gene matches: 4. The chain's CDR3 is CASSSGLAGPTDTQYF. CDR3 bases: TGCGCCAGCAGCTCCGGACTAGCGGGACCCACAGATACGCAGTATTTT.

The chain couples TRBV27 to TRBJ2-1; weak D call: TRBD1 (5 bases). This CDR3 contains 16 residues. Germline V gives CDR1 MNHEY, CDR2 SMNVEV (reference sequence). V was trimmed by 5 bases and J by 9 bases, leaving 23 bases between them. CDR3 loop: CASSDQGGSFLGEQFF. CDR3 sequence (DNA): TGTGCCAGCAGTGATCAGGGTGGTAGTTTTCTGGGTGAGCAGTTCTTC.

The V and J genes are TRBV30 and TRBJ1-5; D unclear. The CDR3 length is 15 residues. Trimming cost V 0 bases and J 9 bases, with 18 bases left between them. The germline CDR1 and CDR2 sequences are GTSNPN and SVGIG (reference sequence). CDR3 coding DNA: TGTGCCTGGAGTGTGAGTTTCGGCGGATTGGGGCCCCAGCATTTT. It encodes CAWSVSFGGLGPQHF. The entire variable domain, with the rest obtained from reference TRBV30 and TRBJ1-5, is as follows: SQTIHQWPATLVQPVGSPLSLECTVEGTSNPNLYWYRQAAGRGLQLLFYSVGIGQISSEVPQNLSASRPQDRQFILSSKKLLLSDSGFYLCAWSVSFGGLGPQHFGDGTRLSIL.

The gene calls are TRBV4-3 and TRBJ1-6, with D tentatively TRBD1 (5 bases). Trimming removed 0 bases at V and 6 bases at J, with 15 bases between. Germline-derived CDR1 and CDR2 are LGHNA and YSLEER. This CDR3 spans 17 amino acids. The CDR3 is CASSQEKDGALNSPLHF. The CDR3, as DNA: TGCGCCAGCAGCCAAGAGAAGGATGGGGCCCTTAATTCACCCCTCCACTTT.

The table lists this clone with a count of one. This chain connects TRBV5-1 to TRBJ1-1; TRBD1 matches at 8 bases. Trimming at V came to 1 base and at J to 5 bases, leaving 10 bases not matched to a gene. Germline loops: CDR1 SGHRS, CDR2 YFSETQ. The CDR3 is made up of 16 amino acids. CDR3 loop: CASSLNLQGGNTEAFF. In nucleotides, the CDR3 is TGCGCCAGCAGCTTGAATTTACAGGGGGGAAATACTGAAGCTTTCTTT.

The CDR3 is CASSTGNSGANVLTF. The CDR3 DNA reads TGCGCCAGCAGCACAGGGAACTCTGGGGCCAACGTCCTGACTTTC. The chain recombines TRBV5-1 with TRBJ2-6; weak D call: TRBD1 (6 bases). The V gene lost 4 bases and the J gene lost 0 bases, with 8 bases spanning the gap. Germline V gene data show CDR1 as SGHRS and CDR2 as YFSETQ. This CDR3 is 15 amino acids long.

The rearrangement uses TRBV2 and TRBJ1-5, with TRBD1 matching 7 bases. Germline-derived CDR1 and CDR2 are SNHLY and FYNNEI. The V gene end was trimmed by 5 bases and the J gene end by 4 bases; junction bases not matched to a gene: 23. CDR3 length: 20 amino acids. The CDR3 DNA is TGTGCCAGCAGTAGGTCTTGGGTCAGGGGGTCTTCCAGAGATAATCAGCCCCAGCATTTT. As protein: CASSRSWVRGSSRDNQPQHF.

This clone has a single count. This chain connects TRBV5-4 to TRBJ2-1, with TRBD2 as a possible D gene (6 bases). With 4 bases removed from V and 9 bases from J, the gap between germline ends came to 17 bases. The CDR3 runs 14 residues. Germline lookup yields CDR1 SGHNT and CDR2 YYREEE (reference sequence). CDR3 nucleotides: TGTGCCAGCAGCCAAATTCTAGCGTTTGGTGAGCAGTTCTTC. This encodes CASSQILAFGEQFF.

The V and J genes are TRBV25-1 and TRBJ2-3, with TRBD1 matching 8 bases. Germline assignment: CDR1 MGHDK and CDR2 SYGVNS. V shed 7 bases, J shed 6 bases, and the junction held 12 bases outside the gene matches. The CDR3 spans 15 residues. The CDR3 spells CASTETGERRDTQYF. The CDR3 DNA follows: TGTGCCAGCACAGAGACAGGGGAGAGAAGGGATACGCAGTATTTT.

The chain is built from TRBV6-1 and TRBJ1-2, with 9 positions matching TRBD1. The CDR3 has 12 residues. V lost 8 bases and J lost 6; bases outside the gene matches: 4. Germline CDR1 MNHNS, CDR2 SASEGT. CDR3 in amino acids: CASSRTGDGYTF. In DNA, the CDR3 is TGTGCCAGCTCCCGGACAGGGGATGGCTACACCTTC.

The chain recombines TRBV5-6 with TRBJ2-7, with TRBD1 matching 7 bases. Per germline, CDR1 SGHDT and CDR2 YYEEEE. There are 16 residues in the CDR3. V trimming: 4 bases; J trimming: 3 bases; junction bases outside the gene matches: 13. CDR3 sequence reads: CASSPNPGQKDYEQYF. In nucleotides, the CDR3 is TGTGCCAGCAGCCCAAACCCGGGACAGAAAGACTACGAGCAGTACTTC.

V and J are TRBV10-2 and TRBJ2-2; D call uncertain. V lost 0 bases and J 0 bases, leaving 2 bases between the germline ends. This CDR3 is built from 14 residues. CDR1 WSHSY and CDR2 SAAADI come from the germline V gene. The CDR3 nucleotides are TGCGCCAGCAGTGAGTCCACGAACACCGGGGAGCTGTTTTTT. Encoded protein: CASSESTNTGELFF.

As for this clone: The sample has other DNA sequences that encode this CDR3 too. This rearrangement joins TRBV13 to TRBJ2-3; TRBD2 matches at 11 bases. The CDR3 covers 14 residues. V was clipped by 5 bases and J by 3 bases; unmatched bases: 1. Germline-derived CDR1 and CDR2 are PRHDT and FYEKMQ (reference sequence). The CDR3 DNA is TGTGCCAGCAGCCGGACTAGCGGGACAGATACGCAGTATTTT. Residues: CASSRTSGTDTQYF.

The chain has TRBV4-1 and TRBJ2-3; possible D gene TRBD2, 6 bases. Germline V gene lookup returns CDR1 MGHRA and CDR2 YSYEKL. Trimming removed 0 bases from V and 1 base from J, with 11 bases in between. The CDR3 loop spans 16 amino acids. CDR3: CASSQDRVAGTDTQYF. The CDR3, as DNA: TGCGCCAGCAGCCAAGATCGGGTAGCGGGCACAGATACGCAGTATTTT.

This clone was found once. The chain couples TRBV2 to TRBJ1-1; the match to TRBD1 covers 7 bases. This CDR3 has 19 residues. J lost 6 bases, V lost 4 bases, and 23 bases had no gene match. The germline CDR1 and CDR2 sequences are SNHLY and FYNNEI. Written as DNA, the CDR3 is TGTGCCAGCAGTGTTCCGTCCGGCGGCAGGGGGTTAATTGGACCTGAAGCTTTCTTT. It encodes CASSVPSGGRGLIGPEAFF.

The rearrangement uses TRBV9 and TRBJ2-7, with 12 bases that match TRBD1. CDR3 length: 15 amino acids. V shed 0 bases and J 5 bases; nucleotides not matched to a gene: 3. CDR1 and CDR2 (germline): SGDLS, YYNGEE. CDR3 protein: CASSVGGTGGDEQYF. CDR3 nucleotide sequence: TGTGCCAGCAGCGTAGGTGGGACAGGGGGCGACGAGCAGTACTTC.

V usage is TRBV5-1 and J usage is TRBJ2-5, with TRBD2 matching 10 bases. V lost 1 base to trimming and J lost 5 bases; unmatched junction nucleotides: 8. The germline V gene has CDR1 SGHRS and CDR2 YFSETQ. CDR3 length equals 16 residues. CDR3 nucleotides: TGCGCCAGCAGCTTGCGGGCTAGCGGGAGCATGGAGACCCAGTACTTC. It specifies CASSLRASGSMETQYF.

This rearrangement joins TRBV10-3 to TRBJ1-1, with 7 bases identical to TRBD1. CDR3 size: 17 residues. V gave up 3 bases and J gave up 1 base; unmatched junction bases: 11. CDR1 ENHRY and CDR2 SYGVKD come from the germline V gene. The CDR3 spells CAISERLRGQGNTEAFF. CDR3 nucleotide sequence: TGTGCCATCAGTGAAAGATTAAGGGGGCAGGGGAACACTGAAGCTTTCTTT.

This clone was observed a handful of times. CDR3 amino acids: CASSRGLAGSDTQYF. In DNA, the CDR3 is TGTGCCAGCAGCAGGGGACTAGCGGGTTCAGATACGCAGTATTTT. The chain links TRBV6-1 to TRBJ2-3; 12 positions match TRBD2. With V trimmed by 6 bases and J by 4 bases, 5 bases remained unmatched. CDR1 MNHNS and CDR2 SASEGT come from the germline V gene. The CDR3 totals 15 residues.

This clone was detected only once. This chain links TRBV6-4 with TRBJ2-7; 7 nucleotides agree with TRBD1. This CDR3 contains 21 residues. The J segment lost 2 bases and the V segment lost 0 bases, leaving 22 bases of the junction unmatched. The germline gives CDR1 MRHNA, CDR2 SNTAGT. CDR3 DNA sequence: TGTGCCAGCAGTGACTCATGGTATGCCCTCAAAAACAGGGGCCCCACCTACGAGCAGTACTTC. This sequence encodes CASSDSWYALKNRGPTYEQYF.

In this sample, this clone turned up once. The chain uses TRBV11-2 and TRBJ2-5; 7 bases map to TRBD1. The length of the CDR3 is 15 residues. The ends lost 1 base at V and 3 bases at J; junction bases unmatched: 5. The germline V gene encodes CDR1 SGHAT and CDR2 FQNNGV. CDR3 sequence reads: CASSLVGRGKETQYF. The CDR3 nucleotides read TGTGCCAGCAGCTTAGTCGGCAGGGGGAAAGAGACCCAGTACTTC.

This clone was observed a few times. The chain employs TRBV7-2 and TRBJ2-2, with D possibly being TRBD2 (6 bases). The V and J ends lost 4 bases and 7 bases respectively, with 13 bases between them. Germline V gene lookup returns CDR1 SGHTA and CDR2 FQGNSA. This CDR3 region has 14 residues. The CDR3 DNA reads TGTGCCAGCAGCTACGATCCGGGGGACGGGGAGCTGTTTTTT. Its protein is CASSYDPGDGELFF. Using reference TRBV7-2 and TRBJ2-2 for the parts outside the CDR3, the full variable domain is GAGVSQSPSNKVTEKGKDVELRCDPISGHTALYWYRQSLGQGLEFLIYFQGNSAPDKSGLPSDRFSAERTGGSVSTLTIQRTQQEDSAVYLCASSYDPGDGELFFGEGSRLTVL.